Listed below are T cell receptor beta chains from one sample, sequenced in a study of blood T cell repertoires in COVID-19. Assay: immunoSEQ multiplex PCR; the TCRdb copy retains only in-frame clones and omits some. The data show roughly 340,000 clones, roughly nine tenths seen once. Sequencing input: PBMCs or T cells enriched from blood (not recorded which). The source of these receptors is a young man who had recovered from COVID-19. The CDR3 runs from the conserved cysteine through the conserved F or W. D genes are given only for firm matches. The size field is filled for only some rows; it gives once, few, many or a size class.

length,J,V,size,D,CDR3,DNA
12,TRBJ1-1,TRBV5-1,NA,TRBD1,CASSETGGEAFF,TGCGCCAGCAGCGAGACAGGGGGTGAAGCTTTCTTT
15,TRBJ2-7,TRBV27,NA,TRBD1,CASSFPGTGVNEQYF,TGTGCCAGCAGTTTCCCCGGGACAGGGGTCAACGAGCAGTACTTC
15,TRBJ1-6,TRBV5-1,NA,TRBD1,CASSLVGQGYSPLHF,TGCGCCAGCAGCTTGGTCGGACAGGGGTATTCACCCCTCCACTTT
12,TRBJ1-1,TRBV12-5,NA,NA,CASGPDTTEAFF,TGTGCTAGTGGTCCCGACACCACTGAAGCTTTCTTT
13,TRBJ1-2,TRBV27,NA,NA,CASSLSGLYGYTF,TGTGCCAGCAGCCTGTCAGGGCTCTATGGCTACACCTTC
14,TRBJ1-1,TRBV5-1,NA,TRBD1,CASSQRDRGTEAFF,TGCGCCAGCAGCCAAAGGGACAGGGGGACCGAAGCTTTCTTT
15,TRBJ2-1,TRBV19,once,NA,CASREQGRGQGEQFF,TGTGCCAGTAGGGAGCAGGGTAGGGGTCAGGGTGAGCAGTTCTTC
17,TRBJ1-4,TRBV7-9,NA,NA,CASSSSPISSGNEKLFF,TGTGCCAGCAGCTCTTCCCCAATTTCGTCGGGTAATGAAAAACTGTTTTTT
16,TRBJ2-3,TRBV9,NA,TRBD2,CASSVTSGASTDTQYF,TGTGCCAGCAGCGTTACTAGCGGAGCTAGCACAGATACGCAGTATTTT
15,TRBJ1-3,TRBV6-5,NA,NA,CASSYKAFGGNTIYF,TGTGCCAGCAGTTACAAAGCATTCGGGGGAAACACCATATATTTT
14,TRBJ2-3,TRBV7-2,NA,NA,CASTPGQGLNTQYF,TGTGCCAGCACCCCTGGACAGGGACTAAATACGCAGTATTTT
17,TRBJ2-5,TRBV5-4,NA,TRBD2,CASSLASFSGGAETQYF,TGTGCCAGCAGCTTGGCCTCGTTTAGCGGGGGAGCAGAGACCCAGTACTTC
16,TRBJ2-2,TRBV7-2,NA,TRBD2,CASSLSSGRRTGELFF,TGTGCCAGCAGCTTATCAAGCGGGAGACGAACCGGGGAGCTGTTTTTT
16,TRBJ1-2,TRBV5-1,once,TRBD1,CASSSEGQASNYGYTF,TGCGCCAGCAGCTCAGAGGGACAGGCTTCCAACTATGGCTACACCTTC
16,TRBJ2-5,TRBV5-8,NA,TRBD2,CASSWTSGNQKETQYF,TGTGCCAGCAGCTGGACTAGCGGAAACCAGAAAGAGACCCAGTACTTC
15,TRBJ1-6,TRBV5-5,NA,NA,CASSLGGGINSPLHF,TGTGCCAGCAGCTTGGGCGGCGGAATTAATTCACCCCTCCACTTT
18,TRBJ2-2,TRBV7-8,NA,TRBD2,CASSLIGLAGGVTGELFF,TGTGCCAGCAGCTTAATTGGGCTAGCGGGAGGAGTAACCGGGGAGCTGTTTTTT
14,TRBJ1-6,TRBV28,NA,NA,CASVTQNMGSPLHF,TGTGCCAGCGTTACCCAAAACATGGGCTCACCCCTCCACTTT
14,TRBJ2-7,TRBV9,NA,TRBD2,CASSGTSAVGEQYF,TGTGCCAGCAGCGGGACTAGCGCCGTTGGCGAGCAGTACTTC
17,TRBJ1-6,TRBV6-6,few,TRBD1,CASSRYQSGTGKSPLHF,TGTGCCAGCAGTCGTTATCAATCAGGGACAGGCAAATCACCCCTCCACTTT
16,TRBJ1-5,TRBV7-2,NA,TRBD1,CASSLVGTGREQPQHF,TGTGCCAGCAGCTTAGTAGGGACAGGTAGGGAACAGCCCCAGCATTTT
15,TRBJ2-3,TRBV10-3,NA,NA,CAISATVGATDTQYF,TGTGCCATCAGTGCGACCGTAGGGGCCACAGATACGCAGTATTTT
13,TRBJ2-1,TRBV29-1,NA,TRBD2,CSVDRRGRNEQFF,TGCAGCGTTGACCGGCGGGGGAGGAATGAGCAGTTCTTC
13,TRBJ1-5,TRBV5-1,few,TRBD1,CASSLQGPQPQHF,TGCGCCAGCAGCTTACAGGGGCCGCAGCCCCAGCATTTT
15,TRBJ1-5,TRBV7-9,NA,TRBD1,CASSRTGELGQPQHF,TGTGCCAGCAGCCGGACAGGGGAACTCGGTCAGCCCCAGCATTTT
17,TRBJ2-7,TRBV21-1,NA,NA,CASSKVVQGVYLYEQYF,TGTGCCAGCAGCAAAGTCGTCCAGGGGGTCTATCTGTACGAGCAGTACTTC
16,TRBJ2-3,TRBV7-8,NA,NA,CASSRAGGPLSDTQYF,TGTGCCAGCAGCCGGGCCGGGGGGCCTTTATCAGATACGCAGTATTTT
15,TRBJ2-1,TRBV6-5,NA,TRBD2,CASSYPSGSYNEQFF,TGTGCCAGCAGTTACCCTAGCGGGAGCTACAATGAGCAGTTCTTC
16,TRBJ2-1,TRBV6-5,NA,NA,CASRYPLGLSYNEQFF,TGTGCCAGCAGGTACCCCTTAGGACTGTCCTACAATGAGCAGTTCTTC
13,TRBJ1-1,TRBV12-3/TRBV12-4,NA,NA,CADKVQGLTEAFF,TGTGCCGACAAGGTACAGGGATTAACTGAAGCTTTCTTT
12,TRBJ2-7,TRBV30,NA,TRBD1,CAWGQGVHEQYF,TGTGCCTGGGGACAGGGGGTACACGAGCAGTACTTC
13,TRBJ2-7,TRBV27,NA,NA,CASRGGLSYEQYF,TGTGCCAGCAGGGGAGGCCTTTCCTACGAGCAGTACTTC
16,TRBJ2-1,TRBV21-1,NA,NA,CASSKVGREPYNEQFF,TGTGCCAGCAGCAAAGTCGGGAGGGAACCCTACAATGAGCAGTTCTTC
12,TRBJ2-2,TRBV11-3,NA,NA,CASRRGTGELFF,TGTGCCAGCCGGCGGGGAACCGGGGAGCTGTTTTTT
17,TRBJ2-3,TRBV28,NA,TRBD1,CASSSETGTGVSHTQYF,TGTGCCAGCAGTTCTGAAACCGGGACAGGGGTTTCTCATACGCAGTATTTT
13,TRBJ1-1,TRBV12-3/TRBV12-4,NA,NA,CASSSREGTEAFF,TGTGCCAGCAGTTCCAGGGAGGGCACTGAAGCTTTCTTT
16,TRBJ1-1,TRBV27,NA,TRBD1,CATRQGAHLVNTEAFF,TGTGCCACTAGACAGGGGGCGCATCTAGTGAACACTGAAGCTTTCTTT
12,TRBJ2-1,TRBV11-1,few,TRBD1,CASSFQGDEQFF,TGTGCCAGCAGCTTTCAGGGGGATGAGCAGTTCTTC
14,TRBJ1-1,TRBV24-1,NA,NA,CATRAQGMNTEAFF,TGTGCCACCAGGGCACAGGGCATGAACACTGAAGCTTTCTTT
13,TRBJ2-1,TRBV28,NA,NA,CASSLVAPNEQFF,TGTGCCAGCAGTTTGGTCGCGCCCAATGAGCAGTTCTTC
14,TRBJ2-7,TRBV18,NA,TRBD2,CASSVSGEPYEQYF,TGTGCCAGCTCAGTTAGCGGGGAACCCTACGAGCAGTACTTC
14,TRBJ2-7,TRBV11-1,NA,NA,CASSQRRSSYEQYF,TGTGCCAGCAGCCAACGACGGAGCTCCTACGAGCAGTACTTC
14,TRBJ2-2,TRBV10-3,NA,NA,CATQGRGAVGELFF,TGTGCCACCCAGGGCCGGGGGGCGGTCGGGGAGCTGTTTTTT
14,TRBJ2-7,TRBV2,NA,TRBD1,CASRDRGLNYEQYF,TGTGCCAGCAGGGACAGGGGGCTCAACTACGAGCAGTACTTC
18,TRBJ2-1,TRBV10-1,NA,TRBD1,CASRVTLIRDSSYNEQFF,TGCGCCAGCAGAGTCACCCTCATCAGGGACAGCTCCTACAATGAGCAGTTCTTC
17,TRBJ2-7,TRBV6-6,NA,TRBD2,CASSPSGLAGSSYEQYF,TGTGCCAGCAGTCCCTCGGGACTAGCGGGAAGCTCCTACGAGCAGTACTTC
20,TRBJ2-1,TRBV6-6,NA,TRBD1,CASSRQPGTGAPDSYNEQFF,TGTGCCAGCAGCAGACAACCCGGGACAGGGGCGCCCGACTCCTACAATGAGCAGTTCTTC
18,TRBJ2-5,TRBV7-9,NA,TRBD1,CASSSGNLRTGLSETQYF,TGTGCCAGCAGCTCAGGGAATTTACGGACAGGGTTATCAGAGACCCAGTACTTC
13,TRBJ2-7,TRBV18,once,NA,CASSPSGSYEQYF,TGTGCCAGCTCACCGTCGGGCTCCTACGAGCAGTACTTC
17,TRBJ2-1,TRBV7-3,NA,TRBD2,CASSFLLGSGTHNEQFF,TGTGCCAGCAGCTTCCTCCTTGGTAGCGGGACACACAATGAGCAGTTCTTC